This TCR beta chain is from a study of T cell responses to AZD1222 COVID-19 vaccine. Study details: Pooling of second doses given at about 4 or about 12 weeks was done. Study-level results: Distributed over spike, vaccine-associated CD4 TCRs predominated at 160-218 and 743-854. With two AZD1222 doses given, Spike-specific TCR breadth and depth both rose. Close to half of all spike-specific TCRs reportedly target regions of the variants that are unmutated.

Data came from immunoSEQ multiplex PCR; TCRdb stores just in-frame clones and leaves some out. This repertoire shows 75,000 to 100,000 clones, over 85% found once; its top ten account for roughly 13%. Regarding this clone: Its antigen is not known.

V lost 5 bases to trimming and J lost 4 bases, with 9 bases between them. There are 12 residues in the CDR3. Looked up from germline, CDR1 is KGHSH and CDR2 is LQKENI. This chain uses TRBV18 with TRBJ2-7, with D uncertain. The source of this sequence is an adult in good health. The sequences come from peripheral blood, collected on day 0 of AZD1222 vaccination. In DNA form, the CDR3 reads TGTGCCAGCTCAAAGCCCGCATACGAGCAGTACTTC. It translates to CASSKPAYEQYF.